Presented here are 17 T cell receptor beta chains from one specimen sequenced in a study of identical twins. MiXCR, run by TCRdb on the 5' RACE reads, gives a single entry per CDR3 protein. The sample shows some 330,000 distinct CDR3 sequences, roughly 10% of them seen only once. Sequences were obtained from naive T cells sorted from blood. The receptors derive from a woman aged 45-65 years in good health.

This clonotype was detected only a few times. The gene calls are TRBV20-1 and TRBJ2-1; no clear D. Germline CDR1 and CDR2: DFQATT and SNEGSKA (reference sequence). The CDR3 is 12 residues long. Trimming stripped 4 bases from V and 8 bases from J, with 12 bases between. The CDR3 loop reads CSAKTTIDEQFF. The CDR3 DNA is TGCAGTGCTAAAACAACCATTGATGAGCAGTTCTTC.

A few counts support this clonotype. This sequence joins TRBV12-3 or TRBV12-4 and TRBJ1-2; TRBD1 is a possible D gene (5 bases). This CDR3 is built from 15 residues. V lost 0 bases, J lost 7 bases, and 15 bases lay in between. Here the CDR3 reads CASSLAGQGGFGYTF. For the CDR3, the DNA is TGTGCCAGCAGTTTAGCGGGGCAGGGCGGATTTGGCTACACCTTC.

There are a few counts of this clonotype. This sequence joins TRBV4-2 and TRBJ2-2, with TRBD2 matching 11 bases. Looked up from germline, CDR1 is LGHNA and CDR2 is YNFKEQ. There are 17 residues in the CDR3. V gave up 1 base and J gave up 7 bases; unmatched junction bases: 8. The CDR3 spells CASSQVQLAGVSGELFF. The DNA for the CDR3 is TGTGCCAGCAGCCAAGTTCAACTAGCGGGAGTGAGCGGGGAGCTGTTTTTT.

The V call is TRBV20-1, the J call TRBJ2-3; D is unresolved. This CDR3 region has 15 residues. Trimming stripped 0 bases from V and 1 base from J, with 11 bases between. Germline V gene data show CDR1 as DFQATT and CDR2 as SNEGSKA (reference sequence). The CDR3 sequence: CSARELKTRTDTQYF. The CDR3, as DNA: TGCAGTGCTAGAGAATTGAAGACTCGCACAGATACGCAGTATTTT.

The chain has TRBV20-1 and TRBJ2-2; D ambiguous. The V gene's germline CDR1 is DFQATT and CDR2 SNEGSKA (reference sequence). With 1 base removed from V and 6 bases from J, the gap between germline ends came to 9 bases. The CDR3 runs 13 residues. The CDR3 reads CSARALPAGELFF. In DNA form, the CDR3 reads TGCAGTGCTAGAGCCCTGCCCGCCGGGGAGCTGTTTTTT.

This clonotype was seen only a few times. V usage is TRBV7-2 and J usage is TRBJ2-7, with 15 bases identical to TRBD2. The CDR3 runs to 16 residues. The V and J ends lost 5 bases and 6 bases, in that order; junction bases with no gene match: 8. Germline loops: CDR1 SGHTA, CDR2 FQGNSA. CDR3: CASSRPGLAGGGEQYF. The CDR3 DNA reads as TGTGCCAGCAGCCGACCAGGACTAGCGGGAGGGGGCGAGCAGTACTTC.

The V and J genes are TRBV28 and TRBJ1-3; D unresolved. The CDR3 has 14 amino acids. The V gene's germline CDR1 is MDHEN and CDR2 SYDVKM. V lost 8 bases to trimming and J lost 0 bases, with 11 bases between them. The CDR3 sequence is CASVPGGSGNTIYF. CDR3 DNA: TGTGCCAGCGTTCCCGGCGGCTCTGGAAACACCATATATTTT.

This rearrangement joins TRBV7-9 to TRBJ2-4; the match to TRBD2 covers 11 bases. The CDR3 spans 14 residues. Trimming removed 1 base from V and 10 bases from J; junction bases left unmatched: 3. Per germline, CDR1 SEHNR and CDR2 FQNEAQ (reference sequence). CDR3 loop: CASSLGLAGRIQYF. CDR3 DNA: TGTGCCAGCAGCTTAGGACTAGCGGGACGGATTCAGTACTTC.

The V gene is TRBV12-3 or TRBV12-4, the J gene TRBJ2-2; D gene ambiguous. The CDR3 extends over 15 amino acids. V was clipped by 3 bases and J by 5 bases, with 13 bases between them. The DNA for the CDR3 is TGTGCCAGCAGTTTTGATACACATCGAACCGGGGAGCTGTTTTTT. It translates to CASSFDTHRTGELFF.

The V call is TRBV6-1, the J call TRBJ2-5; D gene ambiguous. There are 14 residues in the CDR3. Trimming stripped 1 base from V and 9 bases from J, with 15 bases between. Per germline, CDR1 MNHNS and CDR2 SASEGT. CDR3 sequence reads: CASSEGAAAGAQYF. In nucleotides, the CDR3 is TGTGCCAGCAGTGAAGGGGCGGCCGCCGGAGCCCAGTACTTC.

The chain couples TRBV29-1 to TRBJ1-1; a possible D gene is TRBD1 (6 bases). The CDR3 runs to 14 residues. Looked up from germline, CDR1 is SQVTM and CDR2 is ANQGSEA. V gave up 6 bases and J gave up 0 bases, with 14 bases separating them. The CDR3 region is CSVENRAMNTEAFF. CDR3 nucleotides: TGCAGCGTAGAAAACAGGGCCATGAACACTGAAGCTTTCTTT.

This clonotype was counted only a few times. The chain employs TRBV4-1 and TRBJ2-5, with D unresolved. V dropped 2 bases and J dropped 1 base, with 11 bases sitting between them. This CDR3 contains 15 residues. The germline CDR1 and CDR2 sequences are MGHRA and YSYEKL. The CDR3 sequence: CASSQSVGSQETQYF. CDR3 DNA sequence: TGCGCCAGCAGCCAATCTGTAGGCTCCCAAGAGACCCAGTACTTC.

V gene TRBV5-1 combines with J gene TRBJ2-7; 7 bases are a match to TRBD1. This CDR3 contains 16 residues. In germline, CDR1 is SGHRS, CDR2 YFSETQ. V trimming: 0 bases; J trimming: 3 bases; junction bases outside the gene matches: 9. CDR3 residues: CASSLGTGRPGYEQYV. CDR3 DNA sequence: TGCGCCAGCAGCTTGGGGACAGGCCGTCCCGGCTACGAGCAGTACGTC.

This clonotype was picked up a small number of times. V is TRBV11-2 and J is TRBJ2-7; tentative D call: TRBD2 (5 bases). V dropped 3 bases and J dropped 5 bases, with 14 bases sitting between them. Germline V gene sequence: CDR1 SGHAT, CDR2 FQNNGV. The CDR3 loop spans 14 amino acids. The CDR3 DNA is TGTGCCAGCAGCTTCCGACCCGGGAACGACGAGCAGTACGTC. It encodes CASSFRPGNDEQYV.

The chain combines TRBV12-3 or TRBV12-4 with TRBJ2-1; D not resolved. The CDR3 loop spans 13 amino acids. The V and J ends lost 5 bases and 10 bases respectively, with 15 bases between them. CDR3 amino acids: CASSHYIAVEQFF. DNA for the CDR3: TGTGCCAGCAGTCACTACATCGCAGTAGAGCAGTTCTTC.

In its sample, this clonotype was seen a few times. This chain uses TRBV14 with TRBJ1-3; D is ambiguous. Trimming stripped 1 base from V and 0 bases from J, with 13 bases between. The CDR3 covers 17 residues. CDR1 and CDR2 (germline): SGHDN, FVKESK. CDR3 residues: CASSQAGWSPSGNTIYF. The CDR3 coding sequence is TGTGCCAGCAGCCAAGCGGGATGGTCCCCCTCTGGAAACACCATATATTTT. Looking up the rest from reference TRBV14 and TRBJ1-3 gives the full variable domain: EAGVTQFPSHSVIEKGQTVTLRCDPISGHDNLYWYRRVMGKEIKFLLHFVKESKQDESGMPNNRFLAERTGGTYSTLKVQPAELEDSGVYFCASSQAGWSPSGNTIYFGEGSWLTVV.

The chain carries TRBV5-6 and TRBJ2-7; D uncertain. From germline, CDR1 is SGHDT and CDR2 YYEEEE. The CDR3 loop spans 13 amino acids. The V end lost 1 base, the J end lost 6 bases, and 11 bases lay between the germline ends. CDR3 sequence reads: CASSLTLVAEQYF. The CDR3 bases are TGTGCCAGCAGCTTGACCTTGGTGGCCGAGCAGTACTTC.